Below are 4 T cell receptor beta chains sequenced from a single sample in a study of blood T cell repertoires in COVID-19 (dated by TCRdb to between 2020 and 2021). Library method: the immunoSEQ multiplex PCR assay. Entries here come from immuneACCESS through TCRdb and include only in-frame sequences with V and J called. Some clones fail to appear in such tables; in the studies checked, an unresolved V gene covers under half of the shortfall, and the cause of the remainder is unknown. The sample data list fewer than 350,000 clones, and roughly 89% of these were observed just once. The ten largest clones represent about 5% of the sample. The source material was PBMCs or T cells enriched from blood (not recorded which). The receptor set was obtained from a man aged 55 to 70 who had recovered from COVID-19.

The V and J genes are TRBV5-1 and TRBJ1-2, with D possibly matching TRBD1 (6 bases). This CDR3 is built from 15 residues. Germline CDR1 and CDR2: SGHRS and YFSETQ. V lost 0 bases to trimming and J lost 5 bases, with 14 bases between them. The CDR3 sequence: CASSLEGVRSYGYTF. Here the CDR3 DNA reads TGCGCCAGCAGCTTGGAGGGGGTGCGATCTTATGGCTACACCTTC.

This clone was counted between two and nine times. This chain joins TRBV25-1 and TRBJ1-1, with D unclear. The germline gives CDR1 MGHDK, CDR2 SYGVNS. This CDR3 has 11 amino acids. Trimming took 4 bases from V and 8 from J, leaving 8 bases between them. The CDR3 loop reads CASSAVQEAFF. Written as DNA, the CDR3 is TGTGCCAGCAGTGCAGTGCAAGAAGCTTTCTTT.

CDR3 sequence: CASSPTGGTGEKLFF. Written as DNA, the CDR3 is TGTGCCAGCAGCCCAACAGGGGGCACGGGGGAAAAACTGTTTTTT. The chain links TRBV5-4 to TRBJ1-4, with 9 bases lining up with TRBD1. The CDR3 has 15 amino acids. Germline values: CDR1 SGHNT, CDR2 YYREEE (reference sequence). The V segment lost 4 bases and the J segment 8 bases; nucleotides outside the gene matches: 9.

This chain uses TRBV11-3 with TRBJ2-1; the match to TRBD2 covers 10 bases. With 0 bases clipped from V and 5 bases from J, the junction kept 1 base outside the gene matches. Germline lookup yields CDR1 SGHNT and CDR2 YENEEA. The CDR3 extends over 15 amino acids. The chain's CDR3 is CASSLELAGNNEQFF. In DNA form, the CDR3 reads TGTGCCAGCAGCTTAGAACTAGCGGGGAACAATGAGCAGTTCTTC.